The rows below give T cell receptor beta chains drawn from one sample of a study of T cell changes during pregnancy in multiple sclerosis. Repertoires were generated with immunoSEQ multiplex PCR, while TCRdb's copy carries only in-frame clones and drops some. The table lists about 77,000 clones, approximately 94% of them singletons. Sequences were derived from peripheral blood, sampled after pregnancy. Source of these receptors: a female donor in good health, enrolled as a control in a pregnancy study. Both conserved end residues are part of each CDR3. The D gene is left open where the match is weak. For some rows the clone size is stated as once, few or many, or as a class when expanded; others skip it.

length	V	D	J	size	DNA	CDR3
14	TRBV2	.	TRBJ1-4	.	TGTGCCAGCAGTATTCCGGGACATCTGGAAAAACTGTTTTTT	CASSIPGHLEKLFF
13	TRBV7-2	.	TRBJ2-2	.	TGTGCCAGCAGCTCGAATCCAGGCGGGGAGCTGTTTTTT	CASSSNPGGELFF
15	TRBV15	TRBD1	TRBJ2-7	once	TGTGCCACCAGCAGAGCCCAGGGGGCTTTCGACGAGCAGTACTTC	CATSRAQGAFDEQYF
15	TRBV5-1	TRBD1	TRBJ2-5	.	TGCGCCAGCAGCCCGGGGACAGGGGCCGGAGAGACCCAGTACTTC	CASSPGTGAGETQYF
13	TRBV27	TRBD1	TRBJ2-5	.	TGTGCCACCACGGACAGGCTCAGGGGGACCCAGTACTTC	CATTDRLRGTQYF
14	TRBV7-6	.	TRBJ1-6	.	TGTGCCAGCAGCTTAGGACAGAATAATTCACCCCTCCACTTT	CASSLGQNNSPLHF
13	TRBV27	.	TRBJ2-7	.	TGTGCCAGCAGTTTAGTGTGGGAGGCCGAGCAGTACTTC	CASSLVWEAEQYF
13	TRBV9	TRBD2	TRBJ2-7	.	TGTGCCAGCAGCGAGGGTAGCGGGTACGAGCAGTACTTC	CASSEGSGYEQYF
16	TRBV5-1	TRBD1	TRBJ2-1	once	TGCGCCAGCAGCTTCAACGGGGACAGCTCCTACAATGAGCAGTTCTTC	CASSFNGDSSYNEQFF
16	TRBV7-3	TRBD1	TRBJ2-2	.	TGTGCCAGCAGTTCACCGGGACAGGGTAACACCGGGGAGCTGTTTTTT	CASSSPGQGNTGELFF
14	TRBV7-9	.	TRBJ2-7	.	TGTGCCAGCAGCACCCCTCCCGTCTCCCGGGAGCAGTACTTC	CASSTPPVSREQYF
16	TRBV7-9	.	TRBJ1-2	.	TGTGCCAGCAGCGGCCGGGACACACCCTTGGCCTCGGGCTACACCTTC	CASSGRDTPLASGYTF
16	TRBV14	TRBD2	TRBJ2-5	once	TGTGCCAGCAGCCACCAGAGGGGACTAGGTAAAGAGACCCAGTACTTC	CASSHQRGLGKETQYF
15	TRBV7-6	.	TRBJ2-7	.	TGTGCCAGCAGCTTAGGGACTACCCGGTGGGGCGAGCAGTACTTC	CASSLGTTRWGEQYF
14	TRBV10-3	.	TRBJ1-2	.	TGTGCCATCAGTGAATCTGGGAGTAACTATGGCTACACCTTC	CAISESGSNYGYTF
15	TRBV5-5	TRBD2	TRBJ2-2	.	TGTGCCAGCAGCCCCGGGACTACCTCGGCCGGGGAGCTGTTTTTT	CASSPGTTSAGELFF
15	TRBV7-3	.	TRBJ2-3	.	TGTGCCAGCAGCGCAATGACTAGTTCACACCTCCCACGGTATTTT	CASSAMTSSHLPRYF
18	TRBV6-1	TRBD1	TRBJ1-6	.	TGTGCCAGCAGTGAAGGGACAGGGTTTAGCTCCTATAATTCACCCCTCCACTTT	CASSEGTGFSSYNSPLHF
13	TRBV7-3	.	TRBJ1-5	.	TGTGCCAGCAGCTTAGAGGGAGATCAGCCCCAGCATTTT	CASSLEGDQPQHF
16	TRBV18	.	TRBJ2-1	.	TGTGCCAGCTCCCAAGGTGCGGGATCGACCCACAATGAGCAGTTCTTC	CASSQGAGSTHNEQFF
14	TRBV2	TRBD1	TRBJ1-5	.	TGTGCCAGCAGTGTACGACAGGGGAATCAGCCCCAGCATTTT	CASSVRQGNQPQHF
14	TRBV9	.	TRBJ1-4	.	TGTGCCAGCAGCGCGGACAGTATAATGAAGGAACTGTTTTTT	CASSADSIMKELFF
15	TRBV2	.	TRBJ2-6	once	TGTGCCAGCAGTGCGGAGACTTCTGGGGCCAACGTCCTGACTTTC	CASSAETSGANVLTF
12	TRBV2	.	TRBJ1-5	.	TGTGCCAGCAGTGCCGGGAATCAGCCCCAGCATTTT	CASSAGNQPQHF
15	TRBV6-1	TRBD2	TRBJ2-7	.	TGTGCCAGCAGTGGCACTAGCGGGGGTCGCTACGAGCAGTACTTC	CASSGTSGGRYEQYF
15	TRBV27	TRBD1	TRBJ2-7	once	TGTGCCAGCAGTTTAAAGGGGACAGAGCACTACGAGCAGTACTTC	CASSLKGTEHYEQYF
18	TRBV4-2	.	TRBJ1-1	.	TGTGCCAGCAGCCAAGTAGCGGGGGAGAGTCGCATGAACACTGAAGCTTTCTTT	CASSQVAGESRMNTEAFF
16	TRBV4-1	TRBD2	TRBJ2-3	.	TGCGCCAGCAGCCAAGGTGGACTAGCGGCCACAGATACGCAGTATTTT	CASSQGGLAATDTQYF
16	TRBV13	.	TRBJ2-1	.	TGTGCCAGCAGCTCCCCGGCGGGGTACTCCTACAATGAGCAGTTCTTC	CASSSPAGYSYNEQFF
10	TRBV25-1	.	TRBJ1-4	.	TGTGCCAGCAGTGGACAGTTCTTGTTTTTT	CASSGQFLFF
15	TRBV2	TRBD1	TRBJ1-5	.	TGTGCCAGCAGAGCCGGGACAGGGATTAGTCAGCCCCAGCATTTT	CASRAGTGISQPQHF
14	TRBV2	TRBD1	TRBJ1-1	.	TGTGCCAGCAGTCTACTGGACAGGGGCACTGAAGCTTTCTTT	CASSLLDRGTEAFF
14	TRBV5-4	.	TRBJ1-2	.	TGTGCCAGCAGCCTATTGGACTGGAACTATGGCTACACCTTC	CASSLLDWNYGYTF
17	TRBV5-1	.	TRBJ2-7	.	TGCGCCAGCAGCTTGACGGCAGCGACAGTCTTCTCCTACGAGCAGTACTTC	CASSLTAATVFSYEQYF
14	TRBV5-1	TRBD2	TRBJ2-1	.	TGCGCCAGCAGCCCGGGACTACACTACAATGAGCAGTTCTTC	CASSPGLHYNEQFF
13	TRBV4-1	TRBD1	TRBJ2-7	.	TGCGCCAGCAGCCAAAGGACAGGGGACGAGCAGTACTTC	CASSQRTGDEQYF
14	TRBV15	TRBD2	TRBJ2-3	.	TGTGCCACCAGCAGTGGCGGGGGGGCAGATACGCAGTATTTT	CATSSGGGADTQYF
12	TRBV10-1	.	TRBJ1-5	once	TGCGCCAGCAATCGTAGGAGCCAGCCCCAGCATTTT	CASNRRSQPQHF
15	TRBV30	.	TRBJ2-3	.	TGTGCCTGGAGTGTACTGGGTGCCGGGGCAGATACGCAGTATTTT	CAWSVLGAGADTQYF
14	TRBV27	TRBD2	TRBJ2-7	.	TGTGCCAGCAGTTACTCTAGCGGCTCCTACGAGCAGTACTTC	CASSYSSGSYEQYF
14	TRBV5-6	.	TRBJ2-5	.	TGTGCCAGCAGCTTCGGCGGCTTCCAAGAGACCCAGTACTTC	CASSFGGFQETQYF
15	TRBV9	.	TRBJ1-1	once	TGTGCCAGCAGCGTAGCACTGGGGGCGGGTACTGAAGCTTTCTTT	CASSVALGAGTEAFF
10	TRBV20-1	.	TRBJ2-3	.	TGCAGTGCTAGGAGCAATACGCAGTATTTT	CSARSNTQYF